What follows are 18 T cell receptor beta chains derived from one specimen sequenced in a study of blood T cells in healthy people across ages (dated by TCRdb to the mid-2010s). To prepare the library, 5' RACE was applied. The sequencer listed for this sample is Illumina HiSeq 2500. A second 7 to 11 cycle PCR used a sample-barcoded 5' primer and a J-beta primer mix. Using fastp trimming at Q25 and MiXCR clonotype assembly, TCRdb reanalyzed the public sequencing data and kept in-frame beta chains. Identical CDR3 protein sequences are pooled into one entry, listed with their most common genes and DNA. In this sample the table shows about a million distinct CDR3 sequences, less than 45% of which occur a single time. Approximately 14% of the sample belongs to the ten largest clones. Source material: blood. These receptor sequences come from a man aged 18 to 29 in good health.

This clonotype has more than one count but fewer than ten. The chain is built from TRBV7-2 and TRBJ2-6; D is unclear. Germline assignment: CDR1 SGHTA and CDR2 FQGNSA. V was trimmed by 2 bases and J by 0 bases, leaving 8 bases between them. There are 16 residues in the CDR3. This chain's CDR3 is CASSLRQLSGANVLTF. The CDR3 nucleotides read TGTGCCAGCAGCTTAAGGCAGCTCTCTGGGGCCAACGTCCTGACTTTC.

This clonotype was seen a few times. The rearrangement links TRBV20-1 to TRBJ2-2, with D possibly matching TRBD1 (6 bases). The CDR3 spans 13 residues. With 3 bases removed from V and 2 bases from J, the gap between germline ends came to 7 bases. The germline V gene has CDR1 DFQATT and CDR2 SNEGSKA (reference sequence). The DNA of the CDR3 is TGCAGTGCTAGGGGGACAAACACCGGGGAGCTGTTTTTT. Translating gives CSARGTNTGELFF.

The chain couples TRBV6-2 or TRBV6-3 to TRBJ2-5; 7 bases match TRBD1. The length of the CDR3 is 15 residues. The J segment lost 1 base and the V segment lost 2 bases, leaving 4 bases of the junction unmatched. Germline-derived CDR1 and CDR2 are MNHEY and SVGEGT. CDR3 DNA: TGTGCCAGCAGTTACCTTGGGACAGCCCAAGAGACCCAGTACTTC. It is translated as CASSYLGTAQETQYF.

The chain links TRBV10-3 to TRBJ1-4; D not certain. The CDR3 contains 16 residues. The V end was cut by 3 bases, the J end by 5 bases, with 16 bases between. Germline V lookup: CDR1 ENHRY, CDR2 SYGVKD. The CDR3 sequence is CAISDYSKESNEKLFF. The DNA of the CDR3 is TGTGCCATCAGTGACTACAGTAAGGAGAGCAATGAAAAACTGTTTTTT.

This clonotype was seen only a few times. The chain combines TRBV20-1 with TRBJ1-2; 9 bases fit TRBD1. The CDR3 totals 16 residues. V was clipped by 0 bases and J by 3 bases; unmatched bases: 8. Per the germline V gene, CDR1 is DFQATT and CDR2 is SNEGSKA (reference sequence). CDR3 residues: CSARDPGQGPDYGYTF. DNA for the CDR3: TGCAGTGCTAGAGATCCGGGACAGGGCCCTGACTATGGCTACACCTTC.

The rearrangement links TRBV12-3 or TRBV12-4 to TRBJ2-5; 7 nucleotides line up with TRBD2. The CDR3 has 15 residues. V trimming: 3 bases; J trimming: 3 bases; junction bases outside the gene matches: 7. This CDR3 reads CASSLGAGTKETQYF. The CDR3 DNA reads TGTGCCAGCAGTTTGGGAGCGGGGACGAAAGAGACCCAGTACTTC.

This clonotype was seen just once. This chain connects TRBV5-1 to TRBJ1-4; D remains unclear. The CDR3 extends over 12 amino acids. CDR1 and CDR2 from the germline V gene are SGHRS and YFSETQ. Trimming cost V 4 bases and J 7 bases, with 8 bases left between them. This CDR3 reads CASSKSSEKLFF. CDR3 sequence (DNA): TGCGCCAGCAGCAAAAGCAGTGAAAAACTGTTTTTT. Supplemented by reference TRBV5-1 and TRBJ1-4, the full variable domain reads KAGVTQTPRYLIKTRGQQVTLSCSPISGHRSVSWYQQTPGQGLQFLFEYFSETQRNKGNFPGRFSGRQFSNSRSEMNVSTLELGDSALYLCASSKSSEKLFFGSGTQLSVL.

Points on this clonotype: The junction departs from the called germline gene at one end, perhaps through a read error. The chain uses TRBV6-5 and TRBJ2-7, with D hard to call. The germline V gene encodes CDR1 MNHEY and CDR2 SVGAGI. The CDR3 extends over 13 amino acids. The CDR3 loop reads CASSYGRSYGQYF. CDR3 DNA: TGTGCCAGCAGTTACGGCCGCTCCTACGGGCAGTACTTC.

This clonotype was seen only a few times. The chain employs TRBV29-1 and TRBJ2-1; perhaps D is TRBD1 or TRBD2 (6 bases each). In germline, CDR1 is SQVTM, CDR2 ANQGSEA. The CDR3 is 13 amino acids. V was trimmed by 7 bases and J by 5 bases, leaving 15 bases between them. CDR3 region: CSAPGDMDNEQFF. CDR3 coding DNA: TGCAGCGCCCCGGGGGACATGGACAATGAGCAGTTCTTC.

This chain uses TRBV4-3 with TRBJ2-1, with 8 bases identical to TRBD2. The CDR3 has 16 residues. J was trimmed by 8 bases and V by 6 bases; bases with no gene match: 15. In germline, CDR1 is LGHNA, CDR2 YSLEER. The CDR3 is CASRLLGRGGPHEQFF. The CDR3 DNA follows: TGCGCCAGCAGACTATTAGGCCGGGGGGGCCCTCATGAGCAGTTCTTC.

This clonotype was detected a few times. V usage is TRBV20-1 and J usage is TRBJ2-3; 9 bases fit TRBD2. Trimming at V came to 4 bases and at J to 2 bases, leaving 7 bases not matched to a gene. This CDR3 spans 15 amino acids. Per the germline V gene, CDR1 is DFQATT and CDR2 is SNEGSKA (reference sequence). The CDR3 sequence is CSAILAGPPTDTQYF. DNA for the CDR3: TGCAGTGCTATCCTAGCGGGGCCTCCCACAGATACGCAGTATTTT.

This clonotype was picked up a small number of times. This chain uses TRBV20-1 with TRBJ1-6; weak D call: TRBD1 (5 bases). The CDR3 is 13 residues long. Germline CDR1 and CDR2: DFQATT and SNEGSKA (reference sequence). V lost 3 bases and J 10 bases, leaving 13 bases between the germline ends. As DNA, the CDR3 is TGCAGTGCTAGGCCGCAGGGCAAATCACCCCTCCACTTT. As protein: CSARPQGKSPLHF.

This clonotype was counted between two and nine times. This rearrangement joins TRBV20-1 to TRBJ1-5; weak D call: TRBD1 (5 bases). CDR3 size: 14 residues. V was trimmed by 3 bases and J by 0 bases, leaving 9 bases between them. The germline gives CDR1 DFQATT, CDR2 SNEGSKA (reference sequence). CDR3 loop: CSARPQGSNQPQHF. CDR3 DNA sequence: TGCAGTGCTAGGCCTCAGGGTAGCAATCAGCCCCAGCATTTT.

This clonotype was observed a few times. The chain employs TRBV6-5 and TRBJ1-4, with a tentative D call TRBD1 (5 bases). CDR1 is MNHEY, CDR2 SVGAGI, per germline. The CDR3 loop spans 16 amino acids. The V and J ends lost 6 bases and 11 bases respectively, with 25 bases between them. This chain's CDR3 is CASRGPGEEFIGKLFF. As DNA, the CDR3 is TGTGCCAGCAGGGGACCGGGGGAAGAATTCATCGGGAAACTGTTTTTT.

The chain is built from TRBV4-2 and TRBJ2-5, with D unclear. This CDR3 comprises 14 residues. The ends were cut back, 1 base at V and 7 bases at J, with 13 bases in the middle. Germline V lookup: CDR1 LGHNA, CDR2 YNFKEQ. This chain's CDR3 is CASSQGPAPRTQYF. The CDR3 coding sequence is TGTGCCAGCAGCCAAGGGCCGGCCCCAAGGACCCAGTACTTC.

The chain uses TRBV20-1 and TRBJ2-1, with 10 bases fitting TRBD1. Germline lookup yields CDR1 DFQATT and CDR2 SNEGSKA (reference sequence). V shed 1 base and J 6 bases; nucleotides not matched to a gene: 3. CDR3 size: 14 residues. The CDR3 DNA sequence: TGCAGTGCTAGAGGACAGGGGGCAGGCAATGAGCAGTTCTTC. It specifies CSARGQGAGNEQFF.

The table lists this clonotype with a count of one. Written as DNA, the CDR3 is TGTGCCAGCAGTTTACAAGCGGCCCAGTACTTC. Translation gives CASSLQAAQYF. This chain uses TRBV12-3 or TRBV12-4 with TRBJ2-7; D may be TRBD2 (5 bases). The CDR3 is 11 amino acids. Trimming stripped 2 bases from V and 10 bases from J, with 9 bases between.

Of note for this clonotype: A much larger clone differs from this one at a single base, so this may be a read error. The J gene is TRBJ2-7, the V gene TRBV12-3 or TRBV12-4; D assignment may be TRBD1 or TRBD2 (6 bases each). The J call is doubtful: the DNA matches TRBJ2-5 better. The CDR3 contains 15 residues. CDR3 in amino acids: CTSSFRRGTGETQYF. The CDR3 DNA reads TGTACCAGCAGTTTTCGTAGGGGGACTGGAGAGACCCAGTACTTC.